A selection of T cell receptor beta chains follows, all from one sample in a study of a mutant IDH1 vaccine in newly diagnosed glioma. These receptors have no known antigen. TCRdb's table, derived via immunoSEQ multiplex PCR, lists solely in-frame clones and lacks some. There are over 75,000 clones in the sample; roughly four fifths occur only once, and around 5.3% lies in the top ten. Sequenced here: PBMCs, sampled from a glioma patient whose treatment included an IDH1 peptide vaccine. The receptors originated from a man aged 40-49 years with glioma. Both conserved end residues are part of each CDR3. The D gene is left open where the match is weak. The size of a clone is reported for some rows only, either as once, few or many, or as a class for expanded clones.

NA,TRBJ2-3,TRBV6-5,NA,CASNRDTSTDTQYF,TGTGCCAGCAATCGGGACACCTCCACAGATACGCAGTATTTT
NA,TRBJ2-7,TRBV29-1,TRBD2,CSVRTSGGYEQYF,TGCAGCGTTCGGACTAGCGGGGGATACGAGCAGTACTTC
NA,TRBJ1-2,TRBV19,TRBD1,CASSIGTGPNYGYTF,TGTGCCAGTAGTATAGGGACAGGACCCAACTATGGCTACACCTTC
NA,TRBJ2-5,TRBV5-4,NA,CASSYQGPQETQYF,TGTGCCAGCAGCTACCAGGGGCCCCAAGAGACCCAGTACTTC
NA,TRBJ1-1,TRBV6-1,NA,CASSELGADTEAFF,TGTGCCAGCAGTGAACTGGGGGCCGACACTGAAGCTTTCTTT
NA,TRBJ2-1,TRBV7-2,TRBD2,CASILPGTSGAQFF,TGTGCCAGCATTCTTCCAGGGACTAGCGGGGCGCAGTTCTTC
NA,TRBJ2-1,TRBV7-2,NA,CASSLYSRWEQFF,TGTGCCAGCAGCTTATACTCCCGCTGGGAGCAGTTCTTC
NA,TRBJ1-4,TRBV5-1,NA,CASSLTGSAEKLFF,TGCGCCAGCAGCTTGACAGGGTCGGCTGAAAAACTGTTTTTT
NA,TRBJ2-1,TRBV11-2,NA,CASSSFLFNEQFF,TGTGCCAGCAGCTCGTTTTTATTCAATGAGCAGTTCTTC
NA,TRBJ2-2,TRBV4-3,NA,CASSQHAGVNTGELFF,TGCGCCAGCAGCCAACATGCAGGGGTTAACACCGGGGAGCTGTTTTTT
NA,TRBJ2-1,TRBV5-1,NA,CASSLVVGLSNEQFF,TGCGCCAGCAGCTTGGTCGTAGGACTGTCCAATGAGCAGTTCTTC
NA,TRBJ2-5,TRBV13,TRBD1,CASNRGQGETQYF,TGTGCCAGCAACAGGGGGCAGGGGGAGACCCAGTACTTC
NA,TRBJ2-3,TRBV9,NA,CASSVGFRTDTQYF,TGTGCCAGCAGCGTAGGGTTTCGCACAGATACGCAGTATTTT
NA,TRBJ2-1,TRBV2,NA,CAMGLEQFF,TGTGCCATGGGCCTTGAGCAGTTCTTC
NA,TRBJ2-5,TRBV2,TRBD2,CASGGSQETQYF,TGTGCCAGCGGCGGGAGCCAAGAGACCCAGTACTTC
NA,TRBJ2-5,TRBV6-5,NA,CASHRTPQETQYF,TGTGCCAGCCACCGGACACCTCAAGAGACCCAGTACTTC
NA,TRBJ2-4,TRBV30,TRBD1,CAGNPGTGDSNIQYF,TGTGCCGGGAACCCCGGGACAGGGGATTCAAACATTCAGTACTTC
NA,TRBJ2-7,TRBV9,NA,CASSLSPPGGAYEQYF,TGTGCCAGCAGCCTCAGTCCGCCTGGCGGGGCCTACGAGCAGTACTTC
NA,TRBJ2-1,TRBV5-4,NA,CASSGPQGSSYNEQFF,TGTGCCAGCAGCGGCCCGCAGGGGAGCTCCTACAATGAGCAGTTCTTC
NA,TRBJ2-5,TRBV4-1,TRBD1,CASSQDRGTGRGETQYF,TGCGCCAGCAGCCAAGATCGCGGGACAGGGAGGGGCGAGACCCAGTACTTC
few,TRBJ1-1,TRBV6-1,NA,CASKGPGANTEAFF,TGTGCCAGCAAGGGGCCGGGGGCGAACACTGAAGCTTTCTTT
NA,TRBJ1-6,TRBV10-3,NA,CAINGGNSALHF,TGTGCCATCAATGGTGGGAATTCGGCCCTCCACTTT
NA,TRBJ2-7,TRBV19,TRBD1,CASSDEQGSYGYEQYF,TGTGCCAGTAGTGACGAACAGGGGTCCTATGGCTACGAGCAGTACTTC
once,TRBJ2-1,TRBV7-7,NA,CASSLSLSPYNEQFF,TGTGCTAGCAGCCTCAGCCTGTCCCCCTACAATGAGCAGTTCTTC
NA,TRBJ2-3,TRBV10-3,TRBD2,CAISTLAGAGDTQYF,TGTGCCATCAGTACCCTAGCGGGAGCTGGGGATACGCAGTATTTT